This TCR beta chain was found in a study of T-cell reconstitution after alpha-beta-depleted transplantation in children. The authors prepared the TCRbeta library with unique molecular identifiers. TCRdb fed the PCR reads into MiXCR, producing one record per CDR3 protein. The repertoire includes 240,000 or so distinct CDR3 sequences, approximately 8.9% of them detected once, and less than 8% sits in the top ten. There are 15 residues in the CDR3. Trimming at V came to 6 bases and at J to 4 bases, leaving 7 bases not matched to a gene. The V gene's germline CDR1 is SQVTM and CDR2 ANQGSEA. Study outcomes and limitations: Reported findings indicate that, about two months after transplant, alpha-beta T cells came from several hundred expanded clones, which were derived from non-depleted graft cells. Fresh T-cell production supplied most of the T-cell counts and diversity seen one year after transplant. At day 60, the high TCRbeta diversity found in some patients originated from recipient T cells and thymic progenitors that had survived.

This clonotype was recorded at least ten times. Its target is not known. Material: PBMCs, mostly from graft donor cells, obtained 180 days after TCRalphabeta/CD19-depleted stem cell transplant. The chain has TRBV29-1 and TRBJ2-1, with 12 bases matching TRBD2. This receptor was obtained from a male patient under 18 who had a stem cell transplant for acute lymphoblastic leukemia, so the T cells may come from the graft donor. The CDR3 is CSVAHLAGGYNEQFF. CDR3 sequence (DNA): TGCAGCGTGGCCCATCTAGCGGGAGGGTACAATGAGCAGTTCTTC.